This TCR beta chain was profiled in a study of T cells in localized non-small cell lung cancer. Broader study findings: Highest T cell clonality was seen in uninvolved adjacent lung, surpassing that measured in tumor. Detection in adjacent lung was observed for a median around 59 of the top 100 tumor clones.

This CDR3 is 13 amino acids long. V lost 3 bases to trimming and J lost 15 bases, with 18 bases between them. Germline assignment: CDR1 SGHAT and CDR2 FQNNGV. In regard to this clone: Its cognate antigen is unknown.

This table comes from immunoSEQ multiplex PCR, and its TCRdb copy is limited to in-frame clones, with some not included. The sample has 130,000 or so clones, around 90% seen once. The V call is TRBV11-2, the J call TRBJ2-1; a weak D match, TRBD1 (6 bases). This TCR came from a female donor older than 55 with stage I lung adenocarcinoma. The sequencing used peripheral blood, collected before any cancer treatment. The DNA of the CDR3 is TGTGCCAGCAGCTTCGACAGGTTCCTGTATCGGTTCTTC. Amino acid sequence: CASSFDRFLYRFF.